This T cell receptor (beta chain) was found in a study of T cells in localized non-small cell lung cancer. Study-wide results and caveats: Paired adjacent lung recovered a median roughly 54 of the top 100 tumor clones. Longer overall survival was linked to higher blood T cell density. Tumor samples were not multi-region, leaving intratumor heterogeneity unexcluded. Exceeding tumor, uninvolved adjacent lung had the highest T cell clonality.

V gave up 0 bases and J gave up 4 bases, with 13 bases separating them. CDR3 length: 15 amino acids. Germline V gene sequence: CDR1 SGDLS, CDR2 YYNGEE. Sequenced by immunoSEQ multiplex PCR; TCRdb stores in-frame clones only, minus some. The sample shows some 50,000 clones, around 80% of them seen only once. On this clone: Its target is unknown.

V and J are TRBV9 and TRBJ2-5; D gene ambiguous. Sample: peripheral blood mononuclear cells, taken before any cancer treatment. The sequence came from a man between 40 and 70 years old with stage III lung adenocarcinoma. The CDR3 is CASSVVGSLAETQYF. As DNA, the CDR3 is TGTGCCAGCAGCGTAGTAGGATCCTTGGCAGAGACCCAGTACTTC. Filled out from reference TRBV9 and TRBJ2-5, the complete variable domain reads DSGVTQTPKHLITATGQRVTLRCSPRSGDLSVYWYQQSLDQGLQFLIQYYNGEERAKGNILERFSAQQFPDLHSELNLSSLELGDSALYFCASSVVGSLAETQYFGPGTRLLVL.